This TCR beta chain was recorded in a study of T-cell reconstitution after alpha-beta-depleted transplantation in children. The TCRbeta library was prepared with unique molecular identifiers. TCRdb ran MiXCR on the PCR reads and lists one entry per CDR3 protein. The table shows roughly 190,000 distinct CDR3 sequences, with about 14% occurring only once. In this sample, this clonotype turned up many times. CDR3 length equals 12 residues. Trimming left V 4 bases short and J 6 bases short, with 9 bases between. CDR1 SGHRS and CDR2 YFSETQ come from the germline V gene. This TCR came from a human donor who donated a stem cell graft to a child with acute lymphoblastic leukemia. The sequences come from PBMCs from the stem cell graft donor, collected from the stem cell graft. The rearrangement joins TRBV5-1 to TRBJ2-3, with D unresolved. The CDR3, as DNA: TGCGCCAGCAGCCCCCTCCGGGATACGCAGTATTTT. It codes for CASSPLRDTQYF.